This TCR beta chain was retrieved from a study of human T cells and chemical hapten exposure (dated by TCRdb to the early 2020s). At the level of the whole study: For sensitization, 2% DPC in acetone was applied to an approximately 2 cm by approximately 2 cm area of upper inner arm skin. For TCR sequencing, blood came from some 31 alopecia patients at anywhere from one to four time points (pre-sensitization, 2, 6 and 24 weeks). Libraries were pooled for sequencing, and variation in per-sample TCR yields was attributed mainly to small differences in library volumes within the pool. Alopecia areata with under or over 50% scalp involvement, alopecia totalis and alopecia universalis were represented in the patient cohort, which was mostly female. Blood samples were taken from patients before sensitization (week 0) and at 2, 6 and about 24 weeks after DPC sensitization. Patch testing was performed on the upper back with Finn chambers containing 0.01% DPC, and the patch tests were scored after 6 days according to International Contact Dermatitis Research Group standards. Peripheral blood TCR repertoire changes were tracked in vivo in alopecia patients during primary and secondary sensitization to the hapten diphenylcyclopropenone (DPC). Throughout the study period of roughly 24 weeks, patients also received therapeutic DPC doses to the scalp every week. What the work shows at the level of the full study, not this receptor alone: Repeated subsampling changed both the strength of the expansion versus patch-test correlation and the threshold at which the correlation became significant. A positive correlation was found between the number of PT1 expanded TCRs and patch test score, with significance reached at thresholds 8, 16 and 32 but not 4. Alopecia, a presumed autoimmune disease, was present in all patients, so the immune response of the patients might differ from that of healthy individuals. DPC sensitization did not change how many TCRs were above 1 in 1000 frequency, and no evidence was found of alterations in global repertoire structure. Significantly more large CDR3 similarity clusters were formed by expanded TCRs than by pre-sensitization or healthy control sets, consistent with antigen-driven responses.

CDR1 and CDR2 are read off the germline V gene (reference sequence) as SEHNR and FQNEAQ. From its cysteine to its phenylalanine, the CDR3 spans 15 amino acids. The sequence is cut down to CDR3 DNA, 45 bases in frame from base 1. Ends trimmed: V by 3 bases, J by 5 bases; bases unmatched to a gene: 9. This specimen's time point label, interpreted: pre-sensitization, week 0. What this sample's treatment or condition label stands for: therapeutic diphenylcyclopropenone sensitization with weekly scalp DPC. Blood at each patch-test visit was drawn before the patch test was applied. Eligible patients were aged 18 to 70, diagnosed with alopecia, deemed suitable for DPC therapy, and excluded if pregnant. Total RNA was isolated from unfractionated whole blood collected in Tempus Blood RNA tubes. This clonotype was counted between two and nine times. Its antigen specificity is not known. Base qualities were left out, and no much larger clone turns up one base away.

Library prep was done by RACE. TCRdb shows the sequencer as NextSeq 500. During library preparation, unique molecular identifiers were attached to individual cDNA molecules so that TCRs could be counted in a quantitative, reproducible way. Both TCR alpha and TCR beta chains were sequenced from each blood RNA sample. Per the source publication's procedure: The median number of TCRs per sample was approximately 96,000, ranging from about 20,000 to 690,600. V, J and CDR3 annotation of the TCR reads was carried out using the Decombinator software suite. To make PS versus PT1 abundance plots, every sample was subsampled to the same number of TCRs (28,000). Expanded TCRs were defined as absent before sensitization and observed at least eight times at the 2-week time point. TCRdb took the public reads, trimmed them with fastp at Q25, ran MiXCR for clone calling and kept in-frame beta chains. Each entry is one CDR3 protein sequence, shown with its most common DNA and genes. These V and J calls derive from TCRdb rather than the authors' analysis. For this sample there are under 300,000 distinct CDR3 sequences; around 7% appear just once. The ten largest account for 1.2% of the sample.

The rearranged segments are TRBV7-9 and TRBJ1-1; 7 bases in between match TRBD1. The TCR originated in a man aged 18 to 29 with alopecia areata. Some clones in this sample may be carry-over from other donors' samples. Sequences were derived from whole blood, sampled in connection with sensitization to the hapten diphenylcyclopropenone (DPC). The DNA reads TGTGCCAGCAGCTTCCCACCGACAGGGAAGACTGAAGCTTTCTTT. Its protein product is CASSFPPTGKTEAFF.